This record covers a single TCR beta chain. Its antigen remains unidentified. Qualities for individual bases were not recorded, and no much larger clone is one base off. The sample originates from a study of T cell responses to AZD1222 COVID-19 vaccine (dated by TCRdb to the early 2020s). Regarding the study in general: A total of just over 230 trial participants underwent TCR sequencing, of whom roughly 210 received two doses of AZD1222 and some 26 received two doses of the MenACWY control vaccine. Trial participants were enrolled into age subgroups of 18-55, 56-69 and 70-plus years, which contained about 150, 28 and 57 TCR-sequenced participants, respectively. Overall results and qualifications from the work: Reportedly, almost half of the unique spike-specific TCRs recognized epitopes lying outside the regions that are mutated in the B.1.351 and B.1.1.7 variants. Because no day 14 peak-response samples were available, repertoires were characterized only after the peak T cell response. Spike-specific TCR breadth and depth rose significantly after two AZD1222 doses compared with day 0 and with MenACWY recipients. The 56-69-year group was small, and its depth increase did not reach significance, likely because of low power. Participants were mostly white British and included more females than males, and it was suggested by the authors that clonal diversity may have been underestimated. The vaccine-associated CD4 TCRs covered the entire spike protein, and the dominant responses fell in regions 160-218 and 743-854. Conclusions about previously exposed vaccinees are limited, since just 5 or 6 AZD1222 recipients were seropositive for SARS-CoV-2 at baseline.

The CDR3 contains 13 residues, cysteine and phenylalanine counted. Left in the record is the CDR3 DNA by itself, 39 bases read in frame from the first base. CDR1 and CDR2 are read off the germline V gene as MGHDK and SYGVNS. At the junction V is shortened by 4 bases and J by 2 bases, with 8 bases in between. This specimen's time point label, interpreted: about 28 days (+/-7) after the second vaccine dose. AZD1222 recipients whose second dose came at about 4 weeks and those whose second dose came at about 12 weeks were combined into one group, since spike-specific TCR depth and breadth did not differ between the two schedules. Vaccinee samples came from UK trials COV001 and COV002, including a single-blind randomized controlled phase 2/3 trial of AZD1222 (ChAdOx1 nCoV-19) in healthy adults. For TCRbeta chain sequencing, PBMC samples from trial participants were taken at day 0 and at day 28 after the second dose.

The CDR3 regions of human TCRbeta chains were analyzed by immunosequencing. The source study handled its data this way. Repertoire TCRs were matched against a reference library of SARS-CoV-2-specific TCRs generated with the MIRA antigen-specificity platform. Breadth was defined as the fraction of unique TCRs that were SARS-CoV-2-associated. Depth was defined as the fraction of total T cells that were SARS-CoV-2-associated. Using the MIRA data, every spike-specific TCR was mapped to the spike region that the TCR reacted to and assigned to either a CD4 or a CD8 class. Log10-transformed breadth and depth values were compared by one-way ANOVA with Sidak's multiple comparisons tests. Imported from immuneACCESS, the table was reduced by TCRdb to in-frame sequences with V and J called. These copies leave out some clones; in studies compared against another copy, an unresolved V gene accounts for under half, and the cause of the remainder is not known. V and J calls and clone size are those listed in that table; D and trimming were worked out from the DNA. This sample gives approximately 61,000 clones in total; around 81% of them show up just once. Roughly 25% of the sample lies in the top ten.

The sequence came from an adult who received the AZD1222 COVID-19 vaccine. The specimen was peripheral blood, collected 28 days after the second AZD1222 dose. The sequence is built from TRBV25-1 and TRBJ2-5; a tentative D match to TRBD1 spans 5 bases. The nucleotide sequence is TGTGCCAGCAGTGGAAGACAGCAAGAGACCCAGTACTTC. The encoded protein is CASSGRQQETQYF.